This T cell receptor beta chain was captured by sequencing in a study of CD8 T cells in ankylosing spondylitis. Study-level points and caveats: In ankylosing spondylitis blood, a motif of seven to nine highly homologous TCR beta variants appeared characteristic.

Trimming stripped 6 bases from V and 0 bases from J, with 11 bases between. The CDR3 consists of 13 residues. Germline V gives CDR1 SQVTM, CDR2 ANQGSEA. Using quantitative 5'-RACE with molecular barcodes, the authors made TCR beta libraries. A single record per CDR3 protein comes from TCRdb applying MiXCR to the 5' RACE reads. This table has over 600,000 distinct CDR3 sequences, about 20% appearing once. In the case of this clonotype: Antigen unknown.

What was sequenced was blood, either unsorted or a sorted T cell fraction (not recorded which). The TCR sequence derives from a male donor with ankylosing spondylitis. The chain has TRBV29-1 and TRBJ1-1; D unclear. The CDR3 sequence is CSVDGNLNTEAFF. CDR3 DNA: TGCAGCGTCGACGGGAACTTGAACACTGAAGCTTTCTTT.